The text below deals with one TCR beta chain. This likely came from a read error, as a far larger clone is one base away. Donors were healthy HIV-negative adults without recent acute infections or vaccinations. The data were obtained in a study of shared clonotypes between healthy human individuals. Deep-level assay runs were performed. Authors' data handling: For the immunoSEQ data, sequences were junction-only without quality scores, so filtering differed. Sequencing used immunoSEQ multiplex PCR; TCRdb keeps in-frame clones, though not all of them. V, J and clone size are taken as reported in that table, and D and trimming were inferred from the DNA itself. Of roughly 500,000 clones detected, 65% to 85% appear once; the ten largest clones hold about 13%. V was shortened by 2 bases and J by 4 bases, with 12 bases between the two germline ends. The CDR3 covers 14 residues. Per germline, CDR1 GTSNPN and CDR2 SVGIG (reference sequence).

Sequencing used PBMCs. This clonotype originated in a middle-aged woman in good health. Some clones in this sample may be carry-over from other donors' samples. The chain couples TRBV30 to TRBJ1-5; the D is unclear. The CDR3 nucleotides read TGTGCCTGGAGTACACAGAGGGCGAATCAGCCCCAGCATTTT. Its protein is CAWSTQRANQPQHF. Full variable domain (outside the CDR3, taken from reference TRBV30 and TRBJ1-5): SQTIHQWPATLVQPVGSPLSLECTVEGTSNPNLYWYRQAAGRGLQLLFYSVGIGQISSEVPQNLSASRPQDRQFILSSKKLLLSDSGFYLCAWSTQRANQPQHFGDGTRLSIL.